The following is a TCR beta chain sequence with its context. Its antigen is as yet unknown. Expressed TCRB transcripts got sequenced, as all isolated RNA was reverse transcribed. Only in-frame clones appear in the TCRdb table, and some are missing; sequencing was by immunoSEQ multiplex PCR. The sample lists about 120,000 clones, less than 20% occurring once. The sample is drawn from a study of beta chain features in type 1 diabetes. Whole-study results and caveats: Any HLA-type effect on TCRB rearrangement remained unresolved here. Short templates might get an advantage during PCR, and this would be equal in patients and controls. Significant though moderate, a shortening of TCRB CDR3s appeared in all four CD4+ subsets of Type 1 diabetes patients.

Trimming removed 1 base from V and 2 bases from J, with 12 bases in between. Germline CDR1 and CDR2: SGHVS and FQNEAQ. The CDR3 runs 15 residues. The chain is built from TRBV7-8 and TRBJ2-7; no definite D call. The receptor's source is a man aged 30-40 years with type 1 diabetes. Specimen: central memory CD4+ T cells from blood. CDR3 in amino acids: CASSLEGKSTYEQYF. The DNA for the CDR3 is TGTGCCAGCAGCTTAGAAGGGAAATCTACCTACGAGCAGTACTTC. The whole variable domain, filled in from reference TRBV7-8 and TRBJ2-7, reads GAGVSQSPRYKVAKRGQDVALRCDPISGHVSLFWYQQALGQGPEFLTYFQNEAQLDKSGLPSDRFFAERPEGSVSTLKIQRTQQEDSAVYLCASSLEGKSTYEQYFGPGTRLTVT.